These 30 T cell receptor beta chains share one sample of origin, sequenced in a study of shared clonotypes between healthy human individuals. This table comes from immunoSEQ multiplex PCR, and its TCRdb copy is limited to in-frame clones, with some not included. The sample consists of under 200,000 clones, roughly 93% of them appearing once. Sequences were obtained from naive CD4+ T cells sorted from blood. Subset noted: CD45RA+ positively selected. These receptors were taken from a woman aged 25 to 39 in good health.

V usage is TRBV18 and J usage is TRBJ2-3, with 11 positions matching TRBD2. The CDR3 is made up of 15 amino acids. CDR1 is KGHSH, CDR2 LQKENI, per germline. V dropped 6 bases and J dropped 3; count of bases not matched to a gene: 5. The CDR3 loop reads CASSPGLAETDTQYF. The CDR3 DNA reads as TGTGCCAGCTCCCCGGGACTAGCGGAAACAGATACGCAGTATTTT.

The chain employs TRBV18 and TRBJ2-6; D uncertain. Germline assignment: CDR1 KGHSH and CDR2 LQKENI. This CDR3 has 16 residues. V was pared by 2 bases and J by 0 bases, with 8 bases between. The CDR3 is CASSPFKTSGANVLTF. The CDR3 DNA reads TGTGCCAGCTCACCATTCAAAACCTCTGGGGCCAACGTCCTGACTTTC.

The J gene is TRBJ2-5, the V gene TRBV4-1; 7 bases line up with TRBD2. The J call may be in error: the DNA end matches TRBJ2-7 better. Per the germline V gene, CDR1 is MGHRA and CDR2 is YSYEKL. This CDR3 is built from 15 residues. The CDR3 loop is CASSQERAGSYEQYF. Here the CDR3 DNA reads TGCGCCAGCAGCCAAGAACGAGCGGGATCCTACGAGCAGTACTTC.

The chain carries TRBV27 and TRBJ2-7; 9 bases match TRBD1. Germline V CDR1 and CDR2: MNHEY, SMNVEV (reference sequence). The CDR3 is made up of 14 amino acids. V dropped 6 bases and J dropped 4; count of bases not matched to a gene: 7. CDR3 bases: TGTGCCAGCAGCCCCGGGACAGGGAAGTACGAGCAGTACTTC. It encodes CASSPGTGKYEQYF.

V and J are TRBV19 and TRBJ2-5; tentative D call: TRBD1 (6 bases). The end of the DNA aligns better with TRBJ2-7, so the J call may be wrong. This CDR3 region has 15 residues. CDR1 LNHDA and CDR2 SQIVND come from the germline V gene (reference sequence). CDR3 residues: CASSIEGQLFHEQYF. CDR3 nucleotide sequence: TGTGCCAGTAGTATAGAAGGACAGCTCTTCCACGAGCAGTACTTC.

The V and J genes are TRBV28 and TRBJ2-1; 8 bases line up with TRBD2. Germline values: CDR1 MDHEN, CDR2 SYDVKM. The CDR3 sequence is 17 residues long. The V and J ends lost 6 bases and 1 base, in that order; junction bases with no gene match: 11. The CDR3 nucleotides are TGTGCCAGCAGCCCTGGCGGAGCGGGAGTGTCCTACAATGAGCAGTTCTTC. It yields the protein CASSPGGAGVSYNEQFF. The variable domain in full, completed from reference TRBV28 and TRBJ2-1, reads DVKVTQSSRYLVKRTGEKVFLECVQDMDHENMFWYRQDPGLGLRLIYFSYDVKMKEKGDIPEGYSVSREKKERFSLILESASTNQTSMYLCASSPGGAGVSYNEQFFGPGTRLTVL.

This clone occurred once. The V gene is TRBV5-1, the J gene TRBJ2-2, with 8 bases fitting TRBD2. Germline V gives CDR1 SGHRS, CDR2 YFSETQ. J gave up 5 bases and V 0 bases, and 6 bases lay outside the gene matches. The CDR3 spans 16 residues. CDR3 region: CASSLVSGSQTGELFF. Written as DNA, the CDR3 is TGCGCCAGCAGCTTGGTCAGCGGGAGTCAAACCGGGGAGCTGTTTTTT.

The genes are TRBV7-3 and TRBJ1-1; a possible D gene is TRBD1 (6 bases). Germline V gene data show CDR1 as SGHTA and CDR2 as FQGTGA. There are 16 residues in the CDR3. V gave up 5 bases and J gave up 1 base, with 17 bases separating them. CDR3 bases: TGTGCCAGCAGCCTAGGACCGGGACATCAGAACACTGAAGCTTTCTTT. This translates into CASSLGPGHQNTEAFF.

This sequence joins TRBV10-3 and TRBJ2-2, with D tentatively TRBD2 (7 bases). CDR3 size: 14 residues. Germline assignment: CDR1 ENHRY and CDR2 SYGVKD. The V end lost 4 bases, the J end lost 5 bases, and 11 bases lay between the germline ends. The CDR3 DNA reads as TGTGCCATCAGTGCCGGGGGGCGAACCGGGGAGCTGTTTTTT. This encodes CAISAGGRTGELFF.

The rearrangement joins TRBV19 to TRBJ2-7; tentative D call: TRBD1 (6 bases). V was cut by 3 bases and J by 5 bases, with 17 bases left in between. Germline V gene sequence: CDR1 LNHDA, CDR2 SQIVND (reference sequence). The CDR3 contains 15 residues. The CDR3, as DNA: TGTGCCAGTAGTATCACAGGGAGAAGGCTTAACGAGCAGTACTTC. This encodes CASSITGRRLNEQYF.

The rearrangement uses TRBV19 and TRBJ2-5; D assignment may be TRBD1 or TRBD2 (5 bases each). Per the germline V gene, CDR1 is LNHDA and CDR2 is SQIVND (reference sequence). The CDR3 extends over 15 amino acids. Trimming shortened V by 5 bases and J by 5 bases, and 18 bases separated the two germline ends. The CDR3 region is CASSLDRDGGETQYF. The CDR3 nucleotides are TGTGCCAGTAGTCTCGACCGGGACGGCGGGGAGACCCAGTACTTC.

This clone was detected once. This chain joins TRBV28 and TRBJ1-2, with unresolved D. Germline assignment: CDR1 MDHEN and CDR2 SYDVKM. The CDR3 contains 15 residues. Trimming left V 4 bases short and J 1 base short, with 13 bases between. The CDR3 protein is CASSSPRRGNYGYTF. Written as DNA, the CDR3 is TGTGCCAGCAGTTCCCCCCGGCGAGGTAACTATGGCTACACCTTC.

This chain uses TRBV18 with TRBJ1-1, with 7 positions matching TRBD1. From germline, CDR1 is KGHSH and CDR2 LQKENI. J gave up 1 base and V 3 bases, and 2 bases lay outside the gene matches. CDR3 length equals 14 residues. The CDR3 DNA sequence: TGTGCCAGCTCACCGGGACAGTGGAACACTGAAGCTTTCTTT. It translates to CASSPGQWNTEAFF.

This clone was counted only a few times. This chain uses TRBV9 with TRBJ1-1; D gene unclear. The V gene lost 3 bases and the J gene lost 1 base, with 7 bases spanning the gap. The V gene's germline CDR1 is SGDLS and CDR2 YYNGEE. The CDR3 is 13 amino acids. As DNA, the CDR3 is TGTGCCAGCAGCGCCCGACGGAACACTGAAGCTTTCTTT. Protein product: CASSARRNTEAFF.

The genes are TRBV6-5 and TRBJ1-2, with no clear D. Trimming left V 2 bases short and J 7 bases short, with 14 bases between. This CDR3 region has 14 residues. CDR1 is MNHEY and CDR2 is SVGAGI in the germline V gene. Here the CDR3 reads CASSYEARSFGYTF. The CDR3 coding sequence is TGTGCCAGCAGTTACGAGGCTAGAAGCTTTGGCTACACCTTC.

The chain couples TRBV19 to TRBJ1-2; no firm D call. The germline CDR1 and CDR2 sequences are LNHDA and SQIVND (reference sequence). CDR3 length: 15 amino acids. With 3 bases removed from V and 0 bases from J, the gap between germline ends came to 11 bases. The CDR3 reads CASSMGGPANYGYTF. The CDR3, as DNA: TGTGCCAGTAGTATGGGCGGGCCCGCTAACTATGGCTACACCTTC. The entire variable domain, with the rest obtained from reference TRBV19 and TRBJ1-2, is as follows: DGGITQSPKYLFRKEGQNVTLSCEQNLNHDAMYWYRQDPGQGLRLIYYSQIVNDFQKGDIAEGYSVSREKKESFPLTVTSAQKNPTAFYLCASSMGGPANYGYTFGSGTRLTVV.

The rearrangement links TRBV6-5 to TRBJ2-3; 9 nucleotides agree with TRBD1. Per the germline V gene, CDR1 is MNHEY and CDR2 is SVGAGI. This CDR3 has 15 residues. The trim removed 6 bases at V and 6 bases at J, leaving 10 bases unmatched. CDR3: CASSSPGQGFDTQYF. Here the CDR3 DNA reads TGTGCCAGCAGCTCCCCGGGACAGGGTTTTGATACGCAGTATTTT.

The genes are TRBV28 and TRBJ1-5; TRBD1 aligns across 8 bases. CDR1 is MDHEN and CDR2 is SYDVKM in the germline V gene. Trimming removed 3 bases from V and 0 bases from J; junction bases left unmatched: 1. The CDR3 is made up of 15 amino acids. CDR3: CASSLTGVSNQPQHF. CDR3 sequence (DNA): TGTGCCAGCAGTTTGACAGGGGTTAGCAATCAGCCCCAGCATTTT.

This clone was recorded once. The rearrangement uses TRBV25-1 and TRBJ1-1, with D perhaps TRBD1 (5 bases). Trimming cost V 1 base and J 1 base, with 13 bases left between them. Germline CDR1 and CDR2: MGHDK and SYGVNS. The CDR3 consists of 16 residues. Here the CDR3 reads CASSEFGRQSNTEAFF. CDR3 DNA: TGTGCCAGCAGTGAATTTGGCCGACAGTCGAACACTGAAGCTTTCTTT.

The rearrangement links TRBV28 to TRBJ1-2, with D uncertain. V lost 3 bases, J lost 7 bases, and 9 bases lay in between. Germline V gene lookup returns CDR1 MDHEN and CDR2 SYDVKM. The CDR3 runs 12 residues. DNA for the CDR3: TGTGCCAGCAGTTTTAGTACGGCTGGCTACACCTTC. Translating gives CASSFSTAGYTF.

This chain uses TRBV27 with TRBJ1-6, with TRBD1 matching over 9 bases. Per germline, CDR1 MNHEY and CDR2 SMNVEV (reference sequence). J gave up 9 bases and V 5 bases, and 8 bases lay outside the gene matches. CDR3 size: 15 residues. DNA for the CDR3: TGTGCCAGCAGTCTAAGACAGGGGGTGGGTTCACCCCTCCACTTT. Its protein product is CASSLRQGVGSPLHF.

The chain combines TRBV15 with TRBJ2-5; D is unresolved. The end of the DNA aligns better with TRBJ2-7, so the J call may be wrong. The V gene's germline CDR1 is LNHNV and CDR2 YYDKDF (reference sequence). The CDR3 spans 13 residues. CDR3 nucleotide sequence: TGTGCCACCAGCAGAGTCCGGAAATACGAGCAGTACTTC. Protein sequence: CATSRVRKYEQYF.

V is TRBV23-1 and J is TRBJ1-4; no reliable D call. TRBV23-1 falls under the ORF class, with uncertain function. Trimming stripped 6 bases from V and 6 bases from J, with 20 bases between. The CDR3 covers 16 residues. The CDR3, as DNA: TGCGCCAGCAGACACCAATGTGTCTTATCTGATGAAAAACTGTTTTTT. Protein sequence: CASRHQCVLSDEKLFF.

The chain joins TRBV18 to TRBJ1-5; the D is unclear. Germline-derived CDR1 and CDR2 are KGHSH and LQKENI. V was pared by 3 bases and J by 4 bases, with 7 bases between. This CDR3 spans 13 amino acids. The CDR3: CASSPPANQPQHF. CDR3 DNA sequence: TGTGCCAGCTCACCGCCCGCAAATCAGCCCCAGCATTTT.

The chain uses TRBV4-1 and TRBJ2-5; TRBD2 matches 14 bases. TRBJ2-7 matches the DNA end more closely, so the J call is doubtful. CDR3 size: 15 residues. CDR1 is MGHRA and CDR2 is YSYEKL in the germline V gene. In DNA, the CDR3 is TGCGCCAGCAGCCTCGGGACTAGCGGGGGCTACGAGCAGTACTTC. Its translation is CASSLGTSGGYEQYF.

This chain joins TRBV4-1 and TRBJ2-5, with a possible D match to TRBD2 (5 bases). The tail of the sequence fits TRBJ2-7 better, so the J call may be wrong. Germline V gives CDR1 MGHRA, CDR2 YSYEKL. The CDR3 length is 12 residues. The chain's CDR3 is CARKDGGYEQYF. In DNA form, the CDR3 reads TGCGCCAGGAAGGACGGAGGCTACGAGCAGTACTTC.

This sequence joins TRBV7-6 and TRBJ1-3; 7 bases agree with TRBD1. Germline V gene lookup returns CDR1 SGHVS and CDR2 FNYEAQ. The trim removed 5 bases at V and 4 bases at J, leaving 11 bases unmatched. This CDR3 is 16 amino acids long. CDR3 residues: CASSTIEGTAGNTIYF. The CDR3 bases are TGTGCCAGCAGCACTATTGAAGGGACAGCGGGAAACACCATATATTTT.

The genes are TRBV11-1 and TRBJ1-2; 8 positions agree with TRBD1. The CDR3 covers 13 residues. The trim removed 5 bases at V and 3 bases at J, leaving 2 bases unmatched. Germline V gene sequence: CDR1 SGHAT, CDR2 FQDESV (reference sequence). As DNA, the CDR3 is TGTGCCAGCAGCCCGGACAGGGACTATGGCTACACCTTC. Translated, it gives CASSPDRDYGYTF.

V and J are TRBV7-2 and TRBJ2-1, with D perhaps matching TRBD2 (5 bases). Germline-derived CDR1 and CDR2 are SGHTA and FQGNSA. The CDR3 is 15 amino acids. V lost 4 bases and J lost 0, with 10 bases in between. The CDR3 nucleotides read TGTGCCAGCAGCTGGACTGCGAGCTCCTACAATGAGCAGTTCTTC. Protein: CASSWTASSYNEQFF.

V usage is TRBV7-8 and J usage is TRBJ1-2; D remains unclear. The CDR3 consists of 14 residues. From germline, CDR1 is SGHVS and CDR2 FQNEAQ. Trimming pared 1 base from V and 3 bases from J, leaving 9 bases between. The chain's CDR3 is CASSLVGRHYGYTF. The CDR3 region has the DNA TGTGCCAGCAGCTTAGTCGGACGGCACTATGGCTACACCTTC.